This is a list of T cell receptor beta chains from one sample in a study of blood T cell repertoires in COVID-19. The data were produced by immunoSEQ multiplex PCR, yet TCRdb's version contains in-frame clones alone and is incomplete. The sample lists about 410,000 clones, around 89% occurring once. The sequencing sample was made of peripheral blood. The receptors were gathered from a woman between 40 and 50 years old with COVID-19, enrolled during active disease. Both conserved end residues are part of each CDR3. The D gene is left open where the match is weak. Clone size appears in some rows only: once, few, many, or a class for an expanded clone.

J: TRBJ2-3; V: TRBV18; size: .; D: TRBD1; CDR3: CASSPNRQGATSTDTQYF; DNA: TGTGCCAGCTCACCAAATAGACAGGGGGCCACTAGCACAGATACGCAGTATTTT
J: TRBJ1-1; V: TRBV11-2; size: .; D: .; CDR3: CASSLILEPVNTEAFF; DNA: TGTGCCAGCAGCTTAATCTTGGAGCCGGTGAACACTGAAGCTTTCTTT
J: TRBJ2-7; V: TRBV27; size: .; D: TRBD2; CDR3: CASSRTSGSSHEQYF; DNA: TGTGCCAGCAGCAGGACTAGCGGGAGTTCCCACGAGCAGTACTTC
J: TRBJ2-7; V: TRBV12-5; size: .; D: TRBD2; CDR3: CASGLVLVMSGRGDEQYF; DNA: TGTGCTAGTGGTTTGGTATTGGTGATGAGCGGGAGAGGCGACGAGCAGTACTTC
J: TRBJ2-3; V: TRBV7-2; size: .; D: .; CDR3: CASSLRPLESTDTQYF; DNA: TGTGCCAGCAGCTTGCGCCCCCTAGAGAGCACAGATACGCAGTATTTT
J: TRBJ1-3; V: TRBV19; size: .; D: .; CDR3: CASSISAQGSGNTIYF; DNA: TGTGCCAGTAGTATCTCCGCACAGGGCTCTGGAAACACCATATATTTT
J: TRBJ1-2; V: TRBV9; size: .; D: TRBD1; CDR3: CASSVEGQGAVLTF; DNA: TGTGCCAGCAGCGTAGAAGGACAGGGGGCTGTTCTTACCTTC
J: TRBJ1-2; V: TRBV13; size: .; D: TRBD1; CDR3: CASSLPVGTGGGYTF; DNA: TGTGCCAGCAGCTTGCCCGTCGGGACAGGGGGTGGCTACACCTTC
J: TRBJ1-5; V: TRBV19; size: .; D: .; CDR3: CASSMAGEQPQHF; DNA: TGTGCCAGTAGTATGGCGGGGGAACAGCCCCAGCATTTT
J: TRBJ2-7; V: TRBV5-1; size: .; D: TRBD2; CDR3: CASSWGLAGTFYEQYF; DNA: TGCGCCAGCAGCTGGGGACTAGCGGGAACTTTCTACGAGCAGTACTTC
J: TRBJ1-6; V: TRBV9; size: .; D: TRBD1; CDR3: CASSTTGVRSPLHF; DNA: TGTGCCAGCAGCACGACAGGGGTCCGGTCACCCCTCCACTTT
J: TRBJ1-2; V: TRBV19; size: once; D: TRBD1; CDR3: CASTPGGRGAQGYTF; DNA: TGTGCCAGTACCCCAGGGGGCAGGGGCGCACAGGGCTACACCTTC
J: TRBJ2-3; V: TRBV2; size: few; D: TRBD1; CDR3: CASLRTGDSTDTQYF; DNA: TGTGCCAGCCTAAGGACAGGGGATAGCACAGATACGCAGTATTTT
J: TRBJ2-1; V: TRBV4-1; size: .; D: .; CDR3: CASSQEGGAQASIHNEQFF; DNA: TGCGCCAGCAGCCAAGAAGGTGGCGCCCAAGCTAGTATCCACAATGAGCAGTTCTTC
J: TRBJ2-5; V: TRBV15; size: .; D: TRBD1; CDR3: CATSRDVGTGGGETQYF; DNA: TGTGCCACCAGCAGAGATGTAGGGACAGGGGGCGGAGAGACCCAGTACTTC
J: TRBJ1-2; V: TRBV18; size: .; D: .; CDR3: CASSSKDNDGYTF; DNA: TGTGCCAGCTCCTCGAAGGACAACGATGGCTACACCTTC
J: TRBJ2-7; V: TRBV19; size: once; D: .; CDR3: CASSWAASAIRSEQYF; DNA: TGTGCCAGTAGTTGGGCGGCTAGCGCTATCCGGTCCGAGCAGTACTTC
J: TRBJ2-2; V: TRBV7-2; size: .; D: .; CDR3: CASSSRSNTGELFF; DNA: TGTGCCAGCAGCTCGAGGTCGAACACCGGGGAGCTGTTTTTT
J: TRBJ2-3; V: TRBV28; size: .; D: TRBD2; CDR3: CASRSGSVGDTQYF; DNA: TGTGCCAGCAGGAGCGGGAGCGTTGGTGATACGCAGTATTTT
J: TRBJ2-1; V: TRBV29-1; size: .; D: TRBD1; CDR3: CSVQRDRGRNNEQFF; DNA: TGCAGCGTCCAAAGAGACAGGGGGCGAAATAATGAGCAGTTCTTC
J: TRBJ2-7; V: TRBV7-3; size: few; D: TRBD1; CDR3: CASSFQGAGEQYF; DNA: TGTGCCAGCAGCTTCCAGGGGGCGGGAGAGCAGTACTTC
J: TRBJ2-1; V: TRBV9; size: .; D: TRBD2; CDR3: CASSVEAGYYNEQFF; DNA: TGTGCCAGCAGCGTCGAAGCGGGGTACTACAATGAGCAGTTCTTC
J: TRBJ1-2; V: TRBV27; size: .; D: TRBD1; CDR3: CASSLSLTGTGKTF; DNA: TGTGCCAGCAGTTTATCGCTCACCGGGACAGGGAAAACCTTC
J: TRBJ1-1; V: TRBV6-5; size: .; D: TRBD1; CDR3: CASRRTGGDTEAFF; DNA: TGTGCCAGCAGAAGGACAGGGGGGGACACTGAAGCTTTCTTT
J: TRBJ2-5; V: TRBV7-3; size: .; D: TRBD1; CDR3: CASSPTGAQETQYF; DNA: TGTGCCAGCAGCCCGACAGGGGCTCAAGAGACCCAGTACTTC
J: TRBJ2-5; V: TRBV11-2; size: once; D: TRBD2; CDR3: CASSQGTSGKETQYF; DNA: TGTGCCAGCAGCCAAGGGACTAGCGGGAAGGAGACCCAGTACTTC
J: TRBJ1-1; V: TRBV6-5; size: .; D: TRBD1; CDR3: CASMSGTVNTEAFF; DNA: TGTGCCAGTATGTCCGGGACAGTGAACACTGAAGCTTTCTTT
J: TRBJ2-1; V: TRBV4-1; size: .; D: .; CDR3: CASSQVPGISYNEQFF; DNA: TGCGCCAGCAGCCAAGTTCCGGGAATCTCCTACAATGAGCAGTTCTTC
J: TRBJ2-5; V: TRBV5-5; size: once; D: .; CDR3: CASSSIRQKTQYF; DNA: TGTGCCAGCAGCTCGATTCGACAGAAGACCCAGTACTTC
J: TRBJ1-3; V: TRBV29-1; size: .; D: TRBD1; CDR3: CSARTGENTIYF; DNA: TGCAGCGCCCGGACAGGGGAAAACACCATATATTTT
J: TRBJ2-6; V: TRBV29-1; size: .; D: .; CDR3: CSVLGGSGANVLTF; DNA: TGCAGCGTTTTGGGGGGATCTGGGGCCAACGTCCTGACTTTC
J: TRBJ1-1; V: TRBV9; size: .; D: TRBD1; CDR3: CASSGPGQGNTEAFF; DNA: TGTGCCAGCAGCGGCCCGGGACAGGGGAACACTGAAGCTTTCTTT
J: TRBJ2-3; V: TRBV6-2/TRBV6-3; size: .; D: TRBD2; CDR3: CASSSPAGGPQAPDTQYF; DNA: TGTGCCAGCAGTTCGCCAGCGGGAGGGCCTCAGGCACCAGATACGCAGTATTTT
J: TRBJ2-3; V: TRBV4-3; size: .; D: TRBD1; CDR3: CASSPQGGDTQYF; DNA: TGCGCCAGCAGCCCACAGGGGGGAGATACGCAGTATTTT
J: TRBJ2-3; V: TRBV5-1; size: .; D: .; CDR3: CASSPGTIVTDTQYF; DNA: TGCGCCAGCAGCCCCGGGACAATTGTAACAGATACGCAGTATTTT
J: TRBJ1-6; V: TRBV27; size: .; D: TRBD1; CDR3: CASSSTRQGQSSYNSPLHF; DNA: TGTGCCAGCAGTTCCACTAGACAGGGGCAAAGCTCCTATAATTCACCCCTCCACTTT
J: TRBJ2-7; V: TRBV27; size: .; D: .; CDR3: CASSYRQAPYEQYF; DNA: TGTGCCAGCAGTTACCGACAGGCCCCCTACGAGCAGTACTTC
J: TRBJ2-1; V: TRBV7-3; size: .; D: .; CDR3: CASSYLPFDRDSPNEQFF; DNA: TGTGCCAGCAGCTACCTACCGTTCGACCGGGACTCGCCGAATGAGCAGTTCTTC
J: TRBJ2-2; V: TRBV5-4; size: .; D: TRBD2; CDR3: CASSFTGSLAAPNTGELFF; DNA: TGTGCCAGCAGCTTCACCGGGTCGCTAGCGGCCCCGAACACCGGGGAGCTGTTTTTT
J: TRBJ1-5; V: TRBV5-6; size: .; D: .; CDR3: CASSLTGPHTGTDQPQHF; DNA: TGTGCCAGCAGCTTGACAGGGCCCCACACGGGGACGGATCAGCCCCAGCATTTT
J: TRBJ2-1; V: TRBV7-2; size: .; D: TRBD2; CDR3: CASSSITPLAGVSYNEQFF; DNA: TGTGCCAGCAGCTCGATAACCCCACTAGCGGGGGTATCCTACAATGAGCAGTTCTTC
J: TRBJ2-2; V: TRBV6-6; size: .; D: TRBD1; CDR3: CATQGAGASTGELFF; DNA: TGTGCCACCCAGGGGGCAGGGGCAAGTACCGGGGAGCTGTTTTTT
J: TRBJ2-7; V: TRBV30; size: .; D: .; CDR3: CAWSWDFGEQYF; DNA: TGTGCCTGGAGCTGGGACTTTGGGGAGCAGTACTTC
J: TRBJ1-5; V: TRBV19; size: .; D: .; CDR3: CASSIGGPQHF; DNA: TGTGCCAGTAGTATAGGCGGGCCCCAGCATTTT
J: TRBJ1-2; V: TRBV28; size: .; D: TRBD1; CDR3: CASSFPGQGVGYTF; DNA: TGTGCCAGCAGTTTCCCGGGACAGGGGGTCGGCTACACCTTC
J: TRBJ2-5; V: TRBV7-9; size: .; D: TRBD2; CDR3: CASSLGLAGSDETQYF; DNA: TGTGCCAGCAGCTTAGGGCTAGCGGGGAGTGACGAGACCCAGTACTTC
J: TRBJ1-1; V: TRBV27; size: .; D: .; CDR3: CASSIYGGPTEAFF; DNA: TGTGCCAGCAGTATATACGGGGGGCCCACTGAAGCTTTCTTT
J: TRBJ2-3; V: TRBV5-1; size: .; D: TRBD1; CDR3: CASSPWTGGILSTDTQYF; DNA: TGCGCCAGCAGCCCGTGGACAGGTGGAATACTTAGCACAGATACGCAGTATTTT
J: TRBJ2-5; V: TRBV19; size: .; D: .; CDR3: CASRVRGSGGETQYF; DNA: TGTGCCAGTAGAGTCAGAGGCTCCGGCGGAGAGACCCAGTACTTC
J: TRBJ1-2; V: TRBV27; size: .; D: TRBD1; CDR3: CASSLLGQGNYGYTF; DNA: TGTGCCAGCAGTTTATTGGGACAGGGGAACTATGGCTACACCTTC
J: TRBJ1-1; V: TRBV30; size: many; D: .; CDR3: CAWSVRFARRDMNTEAFF; DNA: TGTGCCTGGAGTGTACGGTTTGCCCGCAGGGACATGAACACTGAAGCTTTCTTT
J: TRBJ2-7; V: TRBV6-2/TRBV6-3; size: .; D: .; CDR3: CASSAFTGSYEQYF; DNA: TGTGCCAGCAGTGCCTTCACAGGCTCCTACGAGCAGTACTTC
J: TRBJ1-1; V: TRBV7-2; size: .; D: .; CDR3: CASSSQVAGTEAFF; DNA: TGTGCCAGCAGCTCCCAGGTGGCTGGCACTGAAGCTTTCTTT
J: TRBJ1-3; V: TRBV19; size: once; D: .; CDR3: CASSIGNRIIGNTIYF; DNA: TGTGCCAGTAGTATCGGTAACAGAATTATTGGAAACACCATATATTTT
J: TRBJ2-3; V: TRBV5-4; size: .; D: TRBD2; CDR3: CATLETSGTDTQYF; DNA: TGTGCCACTCTCGAGACTAGCGGCACAGATACGCAGTATTTT
J: TRBJ1-2; V: TRBV9; size: .; D: .; CDR3: CASSVGAGWYGYTF; DNA: TGTGCCAGCAGCGTAGGTGCAGGGTGGTATGGCTACACCTTC